The source of this TCR beta chain is a study of blood T cell repertoires in COVID-19. Overall study context: Sample material is recorded as cDNA or gDNA derived from T cells, B-cell-depleted T cells, or PBMCs.

The repertoire was sequenced with immunoSEQ multiplex PCR; TCRdb's copy has only in-frame clones and lacks some. The sample lists 170,000 or so clones; more than 75% were seen once. Germline CDR1 reads MNHEY; CDR2 reads SVGEGT. Trimming removed 6 bases from V and 4 bases from J; junction bases left unmatched: 15. This CDR3 has 16 amino acids. Participants spanned ages about 18 to 90 years and resided in around 25 US areas. Cohort 3 donors were reported recovered after two negative PCRs, clearance, or symptom resolution. This clone was seen a few times. Material for sequencing was PBMCs or T cells enriched from blood (not recorded which). The V and J genes are TRBV6-2 or TRBV6-3 and TRBJ2-7, with TRBD2 matching 7 bases. The clonotype originates from a woman aged 50 to 60 who had recovered from COVID-19. CDR3 residues: CASSWAGAPTQYEQYF. As DNA, the CDR3 is TGTGCCAGCAGCTGGGCGGGAGCCCCGACTCAGTACGAGCAGTACTTC.